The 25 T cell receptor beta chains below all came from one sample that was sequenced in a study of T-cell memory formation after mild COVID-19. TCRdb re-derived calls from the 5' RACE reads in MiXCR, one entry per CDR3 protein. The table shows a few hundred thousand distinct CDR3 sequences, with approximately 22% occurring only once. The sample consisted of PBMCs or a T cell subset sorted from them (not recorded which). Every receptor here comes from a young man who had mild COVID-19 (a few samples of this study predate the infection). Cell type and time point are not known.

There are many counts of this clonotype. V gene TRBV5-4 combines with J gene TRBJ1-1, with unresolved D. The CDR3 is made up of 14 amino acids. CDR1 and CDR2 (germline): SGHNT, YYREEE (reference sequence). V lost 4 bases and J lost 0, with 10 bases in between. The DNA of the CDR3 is TGTGCCAGCAGCCCTTCTGCAGTGAACACTGAAGCTTTCTTT. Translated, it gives CASSPSAVNTEAFF.

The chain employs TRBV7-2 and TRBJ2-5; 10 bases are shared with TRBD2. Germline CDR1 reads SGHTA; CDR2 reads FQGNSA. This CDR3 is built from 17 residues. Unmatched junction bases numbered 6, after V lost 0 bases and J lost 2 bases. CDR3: CASSLARNSGGQETQYF. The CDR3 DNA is TGTGCCAGCAGCTTAGCGCGGAATAGCGGGGGGCAAGAGACCCAGTACTTC.

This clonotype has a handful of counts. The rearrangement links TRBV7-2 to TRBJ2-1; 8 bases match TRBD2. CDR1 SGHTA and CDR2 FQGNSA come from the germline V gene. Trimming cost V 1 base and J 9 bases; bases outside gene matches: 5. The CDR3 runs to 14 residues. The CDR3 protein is CASSLGGGRGEQFF. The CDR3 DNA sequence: TGTGCCAGCAGCTTAGGCGGGGGGCGAGGTGAGCAGTTCTTC.

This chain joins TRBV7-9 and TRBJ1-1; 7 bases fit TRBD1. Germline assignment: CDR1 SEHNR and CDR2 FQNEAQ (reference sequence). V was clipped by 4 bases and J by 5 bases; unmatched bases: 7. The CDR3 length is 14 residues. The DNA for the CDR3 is TGTGCCAGCAGCTCTTGGAGGGGGCAGACTGAAGCTTTCTTT. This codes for CASSSWRGQTEAFF. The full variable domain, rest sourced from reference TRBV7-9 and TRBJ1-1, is DTGVSQNPRHKITKRGQNVTFRCDPISEHNRLYWYRQTLGQGPEFLTYFQNEAQLEKSRLLSDRFSAERPKGSFSTLEIQRTEQGDSAMYLCASSSWRGQTEAFFGQGTRLTVV.

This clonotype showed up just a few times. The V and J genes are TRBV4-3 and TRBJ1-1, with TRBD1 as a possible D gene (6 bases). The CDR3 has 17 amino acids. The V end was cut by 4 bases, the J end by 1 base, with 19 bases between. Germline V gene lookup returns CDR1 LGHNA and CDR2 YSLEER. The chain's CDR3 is CASSPVGGGLGNTEAFF. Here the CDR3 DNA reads TGCGCCAGCAGCCCCGTAGGGGGGGGCCTGGGGAACACTGAAGCTTTCTTT.

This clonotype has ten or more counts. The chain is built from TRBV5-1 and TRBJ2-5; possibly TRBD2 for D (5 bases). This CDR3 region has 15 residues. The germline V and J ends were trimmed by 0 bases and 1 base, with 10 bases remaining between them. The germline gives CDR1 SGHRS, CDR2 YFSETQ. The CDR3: CASSLGDYIQETQYF. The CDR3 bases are TGCGCCAGCAGCTTGGGAGACTACATCCAAGAGACCCAGTACTTC.

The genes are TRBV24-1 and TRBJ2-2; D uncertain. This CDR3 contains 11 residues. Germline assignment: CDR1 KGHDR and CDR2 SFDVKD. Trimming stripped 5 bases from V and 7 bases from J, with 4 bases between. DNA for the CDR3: TGTGCCACCAGTGCGGGCGGGGAGCTGTTTTTT. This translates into CATSAGGELFF.

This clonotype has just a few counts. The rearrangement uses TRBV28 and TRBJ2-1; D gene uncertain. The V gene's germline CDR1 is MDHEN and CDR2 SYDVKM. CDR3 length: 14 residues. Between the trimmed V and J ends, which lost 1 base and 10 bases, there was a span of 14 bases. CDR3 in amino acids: CASSLSWVVGEQFF. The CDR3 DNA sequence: TGTGCCAGCAGTTTATCCTGGGTGGTCGGCGAGCAGTTCTTC.

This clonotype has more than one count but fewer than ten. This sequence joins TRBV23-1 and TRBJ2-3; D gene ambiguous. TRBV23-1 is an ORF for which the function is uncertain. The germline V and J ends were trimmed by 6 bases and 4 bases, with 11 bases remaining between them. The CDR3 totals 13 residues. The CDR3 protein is CASSHKPSDTQYF. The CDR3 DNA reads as TGCGCCAGCAGCCACAAGCCCTCAGATACGCAGTATTTT.

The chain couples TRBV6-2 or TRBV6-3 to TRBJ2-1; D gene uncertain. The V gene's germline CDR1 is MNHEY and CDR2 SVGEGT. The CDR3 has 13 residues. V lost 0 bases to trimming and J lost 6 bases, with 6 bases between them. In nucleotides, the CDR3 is TGTGCCAGCAGTTACTCTATCAGCAATGAGCAGTTCTTC. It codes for CASSYSISNEQFF.

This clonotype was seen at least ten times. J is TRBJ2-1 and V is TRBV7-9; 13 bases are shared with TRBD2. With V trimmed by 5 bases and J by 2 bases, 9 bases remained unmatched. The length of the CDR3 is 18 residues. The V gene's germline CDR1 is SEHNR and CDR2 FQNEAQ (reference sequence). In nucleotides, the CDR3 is TGTGCCAGCAGCCCCGGACTAGCGGGGGTGACCCCCTACAATGAGCAGTTCTTC. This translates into CASSPGLAGVTPYNEQFF. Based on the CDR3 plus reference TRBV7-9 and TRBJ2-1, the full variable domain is DTGVSQNPRHKITKRGQNVTFRCDPISEHNRLYWYRQTLGQGPEFLTYFQNEAQLEKSRLLSDRFSAERPKGSFSTLEIQRTEQGDSAMYLCASSPGLAGVTPYNEQFFGPGTRLTVL.

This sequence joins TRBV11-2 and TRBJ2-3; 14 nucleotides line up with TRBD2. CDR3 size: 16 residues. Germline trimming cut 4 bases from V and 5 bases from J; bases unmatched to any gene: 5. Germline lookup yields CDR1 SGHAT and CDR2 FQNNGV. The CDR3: CASSSGLAGGIDTQYF. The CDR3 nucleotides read TGTGCCAGCAGCTCAGGACTAGCGGGGGGTATAGATACGCAGTATTTT.

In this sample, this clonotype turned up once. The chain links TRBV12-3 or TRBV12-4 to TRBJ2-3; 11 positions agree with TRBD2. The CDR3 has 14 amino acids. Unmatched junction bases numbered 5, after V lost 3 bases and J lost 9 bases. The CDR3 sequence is CASSFELAGGTQYF. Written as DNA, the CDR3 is TGTGCCAGCAGTTTCGAGTTAGCGGGGGGGACGCAGTATTTT.

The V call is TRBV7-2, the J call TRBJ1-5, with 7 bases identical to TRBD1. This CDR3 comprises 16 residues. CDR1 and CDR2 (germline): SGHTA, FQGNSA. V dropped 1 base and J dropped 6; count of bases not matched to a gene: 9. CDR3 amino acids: CASSLGGRGGSQPQHF. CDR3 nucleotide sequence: TGTGCCAGCAGCTTAGGGGGCAGGGGGGGCAGTCAGCCCCAGCATTTT.

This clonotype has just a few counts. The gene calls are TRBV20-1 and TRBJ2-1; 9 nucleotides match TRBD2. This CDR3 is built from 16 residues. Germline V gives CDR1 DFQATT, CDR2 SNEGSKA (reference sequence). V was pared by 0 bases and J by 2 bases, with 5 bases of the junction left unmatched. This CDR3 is CSARDPLAGAYNEQFF. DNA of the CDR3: TGCAGTGCTAGAGATCCCTTAGCGGGGGCCTACAATGAGCAGTTCTTC.

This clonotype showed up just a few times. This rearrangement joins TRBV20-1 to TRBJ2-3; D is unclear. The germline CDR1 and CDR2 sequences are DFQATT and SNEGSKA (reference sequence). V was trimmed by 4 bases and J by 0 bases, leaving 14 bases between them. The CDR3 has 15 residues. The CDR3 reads CSAIFGGSSTDTQYF. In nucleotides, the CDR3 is TGCAGTGCTATTTTCGGCGGTTCTAGCACAGATACGCAGTATTTT.

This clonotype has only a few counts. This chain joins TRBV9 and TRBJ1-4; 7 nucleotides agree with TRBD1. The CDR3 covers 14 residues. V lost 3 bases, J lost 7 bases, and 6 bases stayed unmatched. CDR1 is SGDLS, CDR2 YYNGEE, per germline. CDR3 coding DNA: TGTGCCAGCAGCGGACAGGGAGGTGGTGAAAAACTGTTTTTT. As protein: CASSGQGGGEKLFF.

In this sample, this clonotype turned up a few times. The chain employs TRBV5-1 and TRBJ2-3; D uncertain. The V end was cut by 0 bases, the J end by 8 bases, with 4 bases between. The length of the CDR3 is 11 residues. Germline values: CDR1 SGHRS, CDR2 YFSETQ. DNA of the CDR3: TGCGCCAGCAGCTTGGACGCTACGCAGTATTTT. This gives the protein CASSLDATQYF. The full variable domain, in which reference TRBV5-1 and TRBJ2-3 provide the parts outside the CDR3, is KAGVTQTPRYLIKTRGQQVTLSCSPISGHRSVSWYQQTPGQGLQFLFEYFSETQRNKGNFPGRFSGRQFSNSRSEMNVSTLELGDSALYLCASSLDATQYFGPGTRLTVL.

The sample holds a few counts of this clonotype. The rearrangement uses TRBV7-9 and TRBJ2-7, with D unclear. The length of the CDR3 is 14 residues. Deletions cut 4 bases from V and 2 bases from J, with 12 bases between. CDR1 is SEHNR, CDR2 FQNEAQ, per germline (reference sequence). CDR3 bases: TGTGCCAGCAGCTCAGAGCAGTCGACCTACGAGCAGTACTTC. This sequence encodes CASSSEQSTYEQYF.

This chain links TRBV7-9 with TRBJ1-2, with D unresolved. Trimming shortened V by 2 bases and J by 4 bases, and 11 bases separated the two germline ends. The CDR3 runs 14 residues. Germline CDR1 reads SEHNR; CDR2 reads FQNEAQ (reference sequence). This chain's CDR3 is CASSLKGNPYGYTF. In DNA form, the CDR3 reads TGTGCCAGCAGCTTAAAGGGTAACCCCTATGGCTACACCTTC.

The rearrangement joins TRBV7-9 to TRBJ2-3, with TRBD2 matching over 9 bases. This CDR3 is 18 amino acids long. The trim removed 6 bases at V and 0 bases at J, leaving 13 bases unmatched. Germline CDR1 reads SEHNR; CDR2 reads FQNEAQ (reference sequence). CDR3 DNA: TGTGCCAGCAGGGGAGCGGGACTAGCCGAGAGAAGCACAGATACGCAGTATTTT. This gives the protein CASRGAGLAERSTDTQYF.

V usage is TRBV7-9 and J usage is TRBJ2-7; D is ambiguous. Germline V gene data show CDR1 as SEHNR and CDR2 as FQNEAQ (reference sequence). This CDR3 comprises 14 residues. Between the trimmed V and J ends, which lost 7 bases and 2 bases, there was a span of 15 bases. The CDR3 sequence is CASTPDRDAYEQYF. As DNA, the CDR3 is TGTGCCAGCACCCCAGACCGAGACGCCTACGAGCAGTACTTC.

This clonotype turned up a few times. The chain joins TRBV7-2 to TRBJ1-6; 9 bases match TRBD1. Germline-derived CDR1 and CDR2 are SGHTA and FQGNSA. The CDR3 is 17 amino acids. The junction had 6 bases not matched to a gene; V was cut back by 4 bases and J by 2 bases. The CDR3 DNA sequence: TGTGCCAGCAGCTCTTACGGACAGGGGACCTATAATTCACCCCTCCACTTT. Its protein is CASSSYGQGTYNSPLHF. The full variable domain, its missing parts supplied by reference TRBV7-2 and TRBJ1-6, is GAGVSQSPSNKVTEKGKDVELRCDPISGHTALYWYRQSLGQGLEFLIYFQGNSAPDKSGLPSDRFSAERTGGSVSTLTIQRTQQEDSAVYLCASSSYGQGTYNSPLHFGNGTRLTVT.

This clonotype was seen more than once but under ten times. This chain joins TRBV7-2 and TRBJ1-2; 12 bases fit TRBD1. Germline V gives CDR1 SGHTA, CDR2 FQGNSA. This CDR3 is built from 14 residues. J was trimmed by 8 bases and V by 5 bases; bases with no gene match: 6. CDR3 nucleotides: TGTGCCAGCAGCCCGGGACAGGGGGCGAGCGGCTACACCTTC. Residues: CASSPGQGASGYTF.

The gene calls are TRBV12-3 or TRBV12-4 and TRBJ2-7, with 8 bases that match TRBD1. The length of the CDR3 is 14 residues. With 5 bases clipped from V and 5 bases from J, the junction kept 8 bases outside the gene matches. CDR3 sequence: CASSPGQGGHEQYV. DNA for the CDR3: TGTGCCAGCAGTCCCGGACAGGGAGGACACGAGCAGTACGTC.